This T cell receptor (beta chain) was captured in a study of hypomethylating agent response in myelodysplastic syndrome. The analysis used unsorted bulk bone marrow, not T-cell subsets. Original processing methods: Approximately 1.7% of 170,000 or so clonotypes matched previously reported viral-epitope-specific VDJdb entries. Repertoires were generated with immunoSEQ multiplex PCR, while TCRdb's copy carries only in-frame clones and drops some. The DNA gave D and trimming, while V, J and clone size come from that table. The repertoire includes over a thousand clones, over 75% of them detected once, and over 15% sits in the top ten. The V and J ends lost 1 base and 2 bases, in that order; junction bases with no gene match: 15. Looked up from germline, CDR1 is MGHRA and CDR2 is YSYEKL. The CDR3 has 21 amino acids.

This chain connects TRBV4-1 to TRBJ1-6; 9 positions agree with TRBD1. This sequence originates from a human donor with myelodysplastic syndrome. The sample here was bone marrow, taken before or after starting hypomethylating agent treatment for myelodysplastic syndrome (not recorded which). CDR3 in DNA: TGCGCCAGCAGCCAAGTACCGGGACAGGGTGGGGAGGTCACCTATAATTCACCCCTCCACTTT. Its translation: CASSQVPGQGGEVTYNSPLHF.